This T cell receptor (beta chain) was sequenced during a study of T cells in tumors after PD-1 blockade. Study in general: Prior checkpoint blockade, systemic immunosuppressant use, or anti-cancer therapy within 4 weeks excluded patients. Each patient got pembrolizumab 200 mg every 3 weeks or cemiplimab 350 mg every 2 weeks. Peripheral blood samples averaged 36,536 unique clonotypes and 113,528 templates. Study findings and constraints: Some novel exhausted tumor clones appeared in pre-treatment blood, suggesting peripheral recruitment.

Clones were read by immunoSEQ multiplex PCR, and TCRdb kept only the in-frame ones, dropping some. Here the sample spans fewer than 50,000 clones, roughly 80% being singletons. Of note for this clone: The target antigen is unknown.

Germline V CDR1 and CDR2: KGHDR, SFDVKD. V lost 3 bases and J 4 bases, leaving 16 bases between the germline ends. CDR3 size: 16 residues. The sample here was PBMCs, taken before anti-PD-1 treatment. This sequence originates from a human donor with basal cell carcinoma. The chain combines TRBV24-1 with TRBJ2-3; D may be TRBD1 (5 bases). CDR3 residues: CATSDGASRSADTQYF. The CDR3, as DNA: TGTGCCACCAGTGATGGGGCTAGTCGGTCGGCAGATACGCAGTATTTT.